This TCR beta chain comes out of a study of cytomegalovirus exposure and HLA in healthy donors. The protocol was immunoSEQ multiplex PCR, while the TCRdb copy is restricted to in-frame clones and leaves out a portion. The table includes around 250,000 clones, 90% detected once. The CDR3 is made up of 14 amino acids. V gave up 3 bases and J gave up 9 bases, with 15 bases separating them. The germline gives CDR1 LNHDA, CDR2 SQIVND (reference sequence). The V and J genes are TRBV19 and TRBJ2-1; D is perhaps TRBD2 (6 bases). Input material: PBMCs. This sequence originates from a woman under 30 in good health and CMV-seronegative. In DNA, the CDR3 is TGTGCCAGTAGTATTCCGGGGGTGGGGTCTGAGCAGTTCTTC. It yields the protein CASSIPGVGSEQFF.